This paragraph covers one T cell receptor (beta chain) sequence. Its antigen is unknown. Data came from immunoSEQ multiplex PCR; TCRdb stores just in-frame clones and leaves some out. The table has more than 75,000 clones, 82% seen once. The time point denotes: baseline pretreatment blood. Treatment denoted: 15 Gy SBRT to primary tumor, nephrectomy 4 weeks later. The record originates from a study of radiation and T cells in renal cell carcinoma. Study-level information: Nephrectomy followed 15 Gy stereotactic body radiation by 4 weeks.

The CDR3 length is 15 residues. Germline V gene data show CDR1 as MNHEY and CDR2 as SMNVEV (reference sequence). Trimming removed 6 bases at V and 0 bases at J, with 15 bases between. Study-wide points: No pretreatment tumor biopsies were available for baseline clonotypes. In blood, top tumor clones expanded by 2 weeks, shrinking by 4.

The source material was blood, sampled from a patient whose treatment included radiotherapy and nephrectomy. This chain uses TRBV27 with TRBJ2-7; no clear D gene. The TCR was taken from a man aged 60 to 69 with renal cell carcinoma. The CDR3 DNA reads TGTGCCAGCAGCCCCGCCGCCGCAAGCTCCTACGAGCAGTACTTC. This sequence encodes CASSPAAASSYEQYF.